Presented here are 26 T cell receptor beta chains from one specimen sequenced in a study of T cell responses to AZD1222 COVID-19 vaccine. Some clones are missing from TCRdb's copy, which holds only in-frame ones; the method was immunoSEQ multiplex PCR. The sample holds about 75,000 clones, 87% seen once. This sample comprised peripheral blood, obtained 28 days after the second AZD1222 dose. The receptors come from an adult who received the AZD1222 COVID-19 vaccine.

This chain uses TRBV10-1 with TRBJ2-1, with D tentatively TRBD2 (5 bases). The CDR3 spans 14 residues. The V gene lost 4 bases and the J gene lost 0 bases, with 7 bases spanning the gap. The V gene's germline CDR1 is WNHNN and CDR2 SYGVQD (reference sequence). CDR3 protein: CASSGRGSYNEQFF. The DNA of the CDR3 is TGCGCCAGCAGTGGCCGGGGCTCCTACAATGAGCAGTTCTTC.

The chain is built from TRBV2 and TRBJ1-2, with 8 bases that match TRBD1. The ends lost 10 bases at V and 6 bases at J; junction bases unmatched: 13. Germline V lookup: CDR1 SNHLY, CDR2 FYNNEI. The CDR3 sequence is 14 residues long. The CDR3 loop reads CAIVMGQATNGYTF. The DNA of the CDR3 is TGTGCCATAGTTATGGGACAGGCAACGAATGGCTACACCTTC.

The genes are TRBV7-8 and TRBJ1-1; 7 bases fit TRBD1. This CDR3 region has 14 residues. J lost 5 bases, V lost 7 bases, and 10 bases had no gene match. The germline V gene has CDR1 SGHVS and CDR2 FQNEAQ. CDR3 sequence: CASTSGQGGTEAFF. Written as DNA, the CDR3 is TGTGCCAGCACCTCGGGGCAGGGGGGGACTGAAGCTTTCTTT.

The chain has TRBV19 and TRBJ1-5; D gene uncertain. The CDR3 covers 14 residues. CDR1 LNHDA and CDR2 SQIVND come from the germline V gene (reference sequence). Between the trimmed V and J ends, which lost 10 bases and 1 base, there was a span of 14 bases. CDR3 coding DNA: TGTGCCACCGCGGACGGTGGGAGCAATCAGCCCCAGCATTTT. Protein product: CATADGGSNQPQHF. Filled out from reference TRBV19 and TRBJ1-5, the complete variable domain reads DGGITQSPKYLFRKEGQNVTLSCEQNLNHDAMYWYRQDPGQGLRLIYYSQIVNDFQKGDIAEGYSVSREKKESFPLTVTSAQKNPTAFYLCATADGGSNQPQHFGDGTRLSIL.

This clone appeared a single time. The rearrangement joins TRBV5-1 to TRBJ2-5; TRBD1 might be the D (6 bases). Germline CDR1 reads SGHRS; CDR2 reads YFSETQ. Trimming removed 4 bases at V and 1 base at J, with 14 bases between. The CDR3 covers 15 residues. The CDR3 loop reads CASSGGGQPQETQYF. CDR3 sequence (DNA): TGCGCCAGCAGCGGAGGTGGACAGCCCCAAGAGACCCAGTACTTC.

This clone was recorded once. The CDR3 is CASSEAGREYQPQHF. The CDR3 coding sequence is TGTGCCAGCAGTGAAGCAGGGAGGGAATATCAGCCCCAGCATTTT. The gene calls are TRBV6-1 and TRBJ1-5; unclear D gene. The ends were cut back, 0 bases at V and 5 bases at J, with 11 bases in the middle. This CDR3 comprises 15 residues. CDR1 is MNHNS and CDR2 is SASEGT in the germline V gene.

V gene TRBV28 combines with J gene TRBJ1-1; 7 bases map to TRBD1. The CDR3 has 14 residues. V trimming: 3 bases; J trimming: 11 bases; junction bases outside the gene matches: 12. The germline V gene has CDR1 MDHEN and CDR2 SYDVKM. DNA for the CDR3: TGTGCCAGCAGTTTCTCAGGGGGTGGAAGGTGGGCTTTCTTT. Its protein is CASSFSGGGRWAFF.

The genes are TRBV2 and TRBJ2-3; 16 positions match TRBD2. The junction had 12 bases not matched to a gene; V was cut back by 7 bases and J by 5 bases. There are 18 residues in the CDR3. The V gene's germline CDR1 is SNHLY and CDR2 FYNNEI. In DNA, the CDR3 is TGTGCCAGCACCCCCCTGGGGACTAGCGGGGGGGGCAGAGATACGCAGTATTTT. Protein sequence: CASTPLGTSGGGRDTQYF. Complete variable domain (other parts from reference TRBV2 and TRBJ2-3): EPEVTQTPSHQVTQMGQEVILRCVPISNHLYFYWYRQILGQKVEFLVSFYNNEISEKSEIFDDQFSVERPDGSNFTLKIRSTKLEDSAMYFCASTPLGTSGGGRDTQYFGPGTRLTVL.

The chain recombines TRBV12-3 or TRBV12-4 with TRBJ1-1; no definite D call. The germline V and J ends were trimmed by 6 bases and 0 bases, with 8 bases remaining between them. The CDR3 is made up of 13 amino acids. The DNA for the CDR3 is TGTGCCAGCAGACCGACTTTGAACACTGAAGCTTTCTTT. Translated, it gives CASRPTLNTEAFF.

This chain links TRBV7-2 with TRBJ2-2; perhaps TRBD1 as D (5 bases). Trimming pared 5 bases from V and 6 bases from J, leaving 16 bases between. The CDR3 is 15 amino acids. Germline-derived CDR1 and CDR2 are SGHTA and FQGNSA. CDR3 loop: CASSLNPGLSGELFF. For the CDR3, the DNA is TGTGCCAGCAGCCTTAACCCAGGGTTATCCGGGGAGCTGTTTTTT.

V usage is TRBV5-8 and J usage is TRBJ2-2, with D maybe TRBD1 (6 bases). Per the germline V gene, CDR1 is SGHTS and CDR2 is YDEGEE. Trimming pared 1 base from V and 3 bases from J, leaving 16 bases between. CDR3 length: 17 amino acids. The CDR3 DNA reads TGTGCCAGCAGCTTGACTCGTTGGGGGCGCGACACCGGGGAGCTGTTTTTT. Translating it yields CASSLTRWGRDTGELFF.

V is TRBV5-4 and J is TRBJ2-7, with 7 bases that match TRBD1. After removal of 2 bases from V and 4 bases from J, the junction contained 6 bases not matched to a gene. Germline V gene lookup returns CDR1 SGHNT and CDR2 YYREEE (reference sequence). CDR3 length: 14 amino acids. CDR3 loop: CASSFWGQFYEQYF. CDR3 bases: TGTGCCAGCAGCTTCTGGGGACAGTTTTACGAGCAGTACTTC. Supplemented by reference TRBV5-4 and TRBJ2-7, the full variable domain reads ETGVTQSPTHLIKTRGQQVTLRCSSQSGHNTVSWYQQALGQGPQFIFQYYREEENGRGNFPPRFSGLQFPNYSSELNVNALELDDSALYLCASSFWGQFYEQYFGPGTRLTVT.

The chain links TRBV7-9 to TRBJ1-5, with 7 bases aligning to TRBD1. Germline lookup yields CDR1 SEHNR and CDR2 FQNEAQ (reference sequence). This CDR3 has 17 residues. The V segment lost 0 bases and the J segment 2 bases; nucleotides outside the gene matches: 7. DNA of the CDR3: TGTGCCAGCAGCTTAGCCCGACTAACAGGGGGCAATCAGCCCCAGCATTTT. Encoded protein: CASSLARLTGGNQPQHF.

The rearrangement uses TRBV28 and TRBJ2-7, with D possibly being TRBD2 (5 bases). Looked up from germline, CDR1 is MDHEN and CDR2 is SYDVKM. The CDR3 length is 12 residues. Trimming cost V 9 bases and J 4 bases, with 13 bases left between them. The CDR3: CASTPGYYEQYF. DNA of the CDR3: TGTGCCAGTACCCCGGGGTATTACGAGCAGTACTTC.

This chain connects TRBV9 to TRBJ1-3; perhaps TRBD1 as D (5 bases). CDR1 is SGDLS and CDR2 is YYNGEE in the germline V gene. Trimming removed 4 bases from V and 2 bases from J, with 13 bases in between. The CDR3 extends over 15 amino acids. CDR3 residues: CASSPREDTGNTIYF. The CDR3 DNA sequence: TGTGCCAGCAGCCCCAGGGAGGATACTGGAAACACCATATATTTT. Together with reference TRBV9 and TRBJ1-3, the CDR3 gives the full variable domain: DSGVTQTPKHLITATGQRVTLRCSPRSGDLSVYWYQQSLDQGLQFLIQYYNGEERAKGNILERFSAQQFPDLHSELNLSSLELGDSALYFCASSPREDTGNTIYFGEGSWLTVV.

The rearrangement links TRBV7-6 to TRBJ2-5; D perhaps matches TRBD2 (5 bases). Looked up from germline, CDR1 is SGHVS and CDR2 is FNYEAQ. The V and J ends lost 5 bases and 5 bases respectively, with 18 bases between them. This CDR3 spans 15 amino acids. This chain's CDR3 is CASSLTLGVAETQYF. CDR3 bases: TGTGCCAGCAGCCTCACGCTCGGGGTTGCGGAGACCCAGTACTTC.

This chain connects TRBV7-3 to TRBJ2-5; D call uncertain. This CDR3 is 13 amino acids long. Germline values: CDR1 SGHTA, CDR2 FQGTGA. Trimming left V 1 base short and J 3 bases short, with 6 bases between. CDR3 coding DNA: TGTGCCAGCAGCTTAAGTAGGGAAGAGACCCAGTACTTC. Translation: CASSLSREETQYF. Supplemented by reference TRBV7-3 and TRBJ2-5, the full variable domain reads GAGVSQTPSNKVTEKGKYVELRCDPISGHTALYWYRQSLGQGPEFLIYFQGTGAADDSGLPNDRFFAVRPEGSVSTLKIQRTERGDSAVYLCASSLSREETQYFGPGTRLLVL.

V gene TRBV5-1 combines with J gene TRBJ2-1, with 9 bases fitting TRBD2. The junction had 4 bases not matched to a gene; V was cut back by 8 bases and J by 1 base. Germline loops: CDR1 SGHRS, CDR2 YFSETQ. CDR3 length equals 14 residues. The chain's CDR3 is CASGTSLSYNEQFF. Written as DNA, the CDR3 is TGCGCCAGTGGGACTAGCTTGTCCTACAATGAGCAGTTCTTC.

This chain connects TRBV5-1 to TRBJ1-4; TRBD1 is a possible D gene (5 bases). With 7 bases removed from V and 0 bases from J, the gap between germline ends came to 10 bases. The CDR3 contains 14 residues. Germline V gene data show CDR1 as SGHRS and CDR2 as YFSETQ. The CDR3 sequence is CASALGATNEKLFF. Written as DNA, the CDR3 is TGCGCCAGCGCTTTAGGGGCAACTAATGAAAAACTGTTTTTT.

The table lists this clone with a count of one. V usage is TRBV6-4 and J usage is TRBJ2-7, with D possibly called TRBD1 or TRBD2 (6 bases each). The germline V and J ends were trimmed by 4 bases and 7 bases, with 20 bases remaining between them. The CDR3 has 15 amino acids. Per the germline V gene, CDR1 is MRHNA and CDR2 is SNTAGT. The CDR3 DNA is TGTGCCAGCAGTGCGAGGGGGGCCAGATTGAGGGAGCAGTACTTC. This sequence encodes CASSARGARLREQYF.

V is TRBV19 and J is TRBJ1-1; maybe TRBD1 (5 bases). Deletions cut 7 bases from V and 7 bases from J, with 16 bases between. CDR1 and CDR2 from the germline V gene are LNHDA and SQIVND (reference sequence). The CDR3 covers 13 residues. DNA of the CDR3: TGTGCCAGTACCTCGATAGGGGCGGGTGAAGCTTTCTTT. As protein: CASTSIGAGEAFF. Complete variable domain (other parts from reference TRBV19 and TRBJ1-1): DGGITQSPKYLFRKEGQNVTLSCEQNLNHDAMYWYRQDPGQGLRLIYYSQIVNDFQKGDIAEGYSVSREKKESFPLTVTSAQKNPTAFYLCASTSIGAGEAFFGQGTRLTVV.

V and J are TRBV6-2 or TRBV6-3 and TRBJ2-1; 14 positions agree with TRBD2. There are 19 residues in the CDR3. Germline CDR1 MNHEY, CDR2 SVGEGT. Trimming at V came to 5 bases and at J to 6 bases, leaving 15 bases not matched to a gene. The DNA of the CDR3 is TGTGCCAGCAGTACAGGACTAGCGGGGGGCCGGAGACTAAGCAATGAGCAGTTCTTC. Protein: CASSTGLAGGRRLSNEQFF.

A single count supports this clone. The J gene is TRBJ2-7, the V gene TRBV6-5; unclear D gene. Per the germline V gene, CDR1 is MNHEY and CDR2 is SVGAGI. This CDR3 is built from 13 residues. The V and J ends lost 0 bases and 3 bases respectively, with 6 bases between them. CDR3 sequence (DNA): TGTGCCAGCAGTTACTCGGTGGACTACGAGCAGTACTTC. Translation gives CASSYSVDYEQYF.

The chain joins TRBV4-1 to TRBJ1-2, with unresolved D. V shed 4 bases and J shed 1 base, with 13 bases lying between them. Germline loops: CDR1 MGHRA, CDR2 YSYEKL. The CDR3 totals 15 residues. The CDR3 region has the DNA TGCGCCAGCAGCCCAATCTCCGAGAGTAACTATGGCTACACCTTC. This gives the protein CASSPISESNYGYTF.

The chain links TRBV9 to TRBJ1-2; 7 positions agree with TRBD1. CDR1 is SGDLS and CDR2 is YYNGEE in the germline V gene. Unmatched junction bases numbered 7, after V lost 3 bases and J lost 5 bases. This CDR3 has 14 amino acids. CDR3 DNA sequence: TGTGCCAGCAGCGCCGCCCAGGGACAGTATGGCTACACCTTC. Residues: CASSAAQGQYGYTF.

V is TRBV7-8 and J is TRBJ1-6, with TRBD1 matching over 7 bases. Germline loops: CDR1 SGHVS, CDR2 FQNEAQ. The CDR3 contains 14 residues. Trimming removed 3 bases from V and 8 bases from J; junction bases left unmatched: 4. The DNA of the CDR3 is TGTGCCAGCAGCTTTCGGACAGGATATTCACCCCTCCACTTT. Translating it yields CASSFRTGYSPLHF.